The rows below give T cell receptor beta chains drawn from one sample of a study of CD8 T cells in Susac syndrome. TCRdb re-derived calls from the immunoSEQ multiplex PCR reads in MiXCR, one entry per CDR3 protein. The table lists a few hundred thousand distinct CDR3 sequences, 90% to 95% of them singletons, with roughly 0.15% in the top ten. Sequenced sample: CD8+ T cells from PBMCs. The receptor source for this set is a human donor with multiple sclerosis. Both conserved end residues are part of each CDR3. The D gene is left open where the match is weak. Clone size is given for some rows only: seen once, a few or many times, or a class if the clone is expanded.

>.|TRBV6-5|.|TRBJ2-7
TGTGCCAGCAGCCCCGGCGGTGGGAGCTCCTACGAGCAGTACTTC
CASSPGGGSSYEQYF
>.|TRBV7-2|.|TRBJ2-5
TGTGCCAGCAGCTTAGTTTCGCGCGGGATAGAGACCCAGTACTTC
CASSLVSRGIETQYF
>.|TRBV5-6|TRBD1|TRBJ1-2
TGTGCCAGCAGCTTATACCCAGGGGGCGCAGACTATGGCTACACCTTC
CASSLYPGGADYGYTF
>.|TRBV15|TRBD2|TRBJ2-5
TGTGCCACCAGCAGAGAGGGGACTAGCGGGATGTACTTC
CATSREGTSGMYF
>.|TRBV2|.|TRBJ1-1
TGTGCCAGCGTGGGACAAAACACTGAAGCTTTCTTT
CASVGQNTEAFF
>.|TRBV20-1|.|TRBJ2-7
TGCAGTGCTAGACTGCCAGATTACGAGCAGTACTTC
CSARLPDYEQYF
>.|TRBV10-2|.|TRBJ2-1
TGCGCCAGCAGTGAGTCGTACAATGAGCAGTTCTTC
CASSESYNEQFF
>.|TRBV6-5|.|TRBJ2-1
TGTGCCAGCAGTTACGAGGGCCAGGGGAATGAGCAGTTCTTC
CASSYEGQGNEQFF
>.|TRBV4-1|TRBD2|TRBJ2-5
TGCGCCAGCACCCCCAGGGAGGGACCGTACCAAGAGACCCAGTACTTC
CASTPREGPYQETQYF
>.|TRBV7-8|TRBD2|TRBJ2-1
TGTGCCAGCAGCTTTACGGGGGGGGCCGAGGAGCAGTTCTTC
CASSFTGGAEEQFF
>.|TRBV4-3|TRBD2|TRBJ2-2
TGCGCCAGCAGCCAGGGAATTAGCGGGAGGGCGAACACCGGGGAGCTGTTTTTT
CASSQGISGRANTGELFF
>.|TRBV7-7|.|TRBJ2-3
TGTGCTAGCAGCTTAGATGGCGGCACAGATACGCAGTATTTT
CASSLDGGTDTQYF
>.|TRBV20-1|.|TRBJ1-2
TGCAGTGCCTCGCTGAGGGGAGAATATGGCTACACCTTC
CSASLRGEYGYTF
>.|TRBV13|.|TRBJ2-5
TGTGCCAGCAGCTCAAAGACCCAGGGAGAGACCCAGTACTTC
CASSSKTQGETQYF
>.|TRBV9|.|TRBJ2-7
TGTGCCAGCAGCGGGGGGCGAGGCGAGCAGTACTTC
CASSGGRGEQYF
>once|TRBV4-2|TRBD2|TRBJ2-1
TGTGCCAGCAGCCAAGATGGGACTAGCCCGATTACCTACAATGAGCAGTTCTTC
CASSQDGTSPITYNEQFF
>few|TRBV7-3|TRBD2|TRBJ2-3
TGTGCCAGCAGCTTAACCGGGGGGGCCGGAGATACGCAGTATTTT
CASSLTGGAGDTQYF
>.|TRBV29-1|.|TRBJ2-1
TGCAGCGCTAGGACGGGCCATGAGCAGTTCTTC
CSARTGHEQFF
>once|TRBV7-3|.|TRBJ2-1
TGTGCCAGCAGCACGGACGGCTACAATGAGCAGTTCTTC
CASSTDGYNEQFF
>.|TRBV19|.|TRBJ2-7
TGTGCCAGTAGTACGACATCTGATGGGGAGCAGTACTTC
CASSTTSDGEQYF
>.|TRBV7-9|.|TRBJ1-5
TGTGCCAGCAGCTACGGGGGTTCGGATCAGCCCCAGCATTTT
CASSYGGSDQPQHF
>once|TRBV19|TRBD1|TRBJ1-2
TGTGCCAGTAGTATGTACAGGGGAGATGTTCAGGGCTACACCTTC
CASSMYRGDVQGYTF
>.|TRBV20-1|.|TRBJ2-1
TGCAGTGCTAGAGTTGGGGTACGGTGGGATGAGCAGTTCTTC
CSARVGVRWDEQFF
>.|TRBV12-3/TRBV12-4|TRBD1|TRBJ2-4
TGTGCCAGTTCCAGACAGGGTTGGGACAAAAACATTCAGTACTTC
CASSRQGWDKNIQYF
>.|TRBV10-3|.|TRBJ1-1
TGTGCCATCAGTGAGCGTGGAGGGGAGGCTTTCTTT
CAISERGGEAFF
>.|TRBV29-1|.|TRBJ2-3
TGCAGCGTTGGGCGCGACCGCACAGATACGCAGTATTTT
CSVGRDRTDTQYF
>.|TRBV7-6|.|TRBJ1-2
TGTGCCAGCAGCTGGGGACGGACTGATGGCTACACCTTC
CASSWGRTDGYTF
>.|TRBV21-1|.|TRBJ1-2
TGTGCCAGCAGGACCCTGGGGTCTAGAGTTGGCTACACCTTC
CASRTLGSRVGYTF
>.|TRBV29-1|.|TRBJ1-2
TGCAGCGTCCTACTCGGGACATCCCAGGGCTACACCTTC
CSVLLGTSQGYTF
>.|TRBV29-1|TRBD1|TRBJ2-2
TGCAGCGTTGCGACAGGGAAAGATGTGACCGGGGAGCTGTTTTTT
CSVATGKDVTGELFF
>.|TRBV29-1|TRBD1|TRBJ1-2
TGCAGCGTTGAAATTGGGGGACAGCTCTTC
CSVEIGGQLF
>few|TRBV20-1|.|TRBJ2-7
TGCAGTGCTAGCTTTGGGTACGAGCAGTACTTC
CSASFGYEQYF
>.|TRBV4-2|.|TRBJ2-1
TGTGCCAGCTCAATCGGGAGGACAGGGCTCAATGAGCAGTTCTTC
CASSIGRTGLNEQFF
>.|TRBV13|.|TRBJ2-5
TGTGCCAGCAGTTACGGGTCCCAAGAGACCCAGTACTTC
CASSYGSQETQYF
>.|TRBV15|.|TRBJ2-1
TGTGCCACCAGCAGAGATACAAGGTCCTACAATGAGCAGTTCTTC
CATSRDTRSYNEQFF
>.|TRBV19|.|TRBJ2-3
TGTGCCAGTAGAAAGGGGCATACGCAGTATTTT
CASRKGHTQYF
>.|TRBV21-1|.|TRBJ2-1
TGTGCCAGCAGCCCAGGGGTGGACAGGACTCGCCCACGGTCCTACAATGAGCAGTTCTTC
CASSPGVDRTRPRSYNEQFF
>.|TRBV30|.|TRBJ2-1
TGTGCCTGGAGTGTAATTGCGGGGCGCTACAATGAGCAGTTCTTC
CAWSVIAGRYNEQFF
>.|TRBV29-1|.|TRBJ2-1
TGCAGCGTGGGGGGCATAACATATTACAATGAGCAGTTCTTC
CSVGGITYYNEQFF
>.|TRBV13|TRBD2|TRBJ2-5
TGTGCCAGCAGCTTTAGCCAGCGGGGTAGAGGAGAGACCCAGTACTTC
CASSFSQRGRGETQYF
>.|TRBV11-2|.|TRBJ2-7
TGTGCCAGCAGCTTAGGTGATCGTGGACCGTTCTACGAGCAGTACTTC
CASSLGDRGPFYEQYF
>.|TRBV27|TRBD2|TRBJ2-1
TGTGCCAGCAGTTTCGAAGCGGGGGGTATGAATGAGCAGTTCTTC
CASSFEAGGMNEQFF
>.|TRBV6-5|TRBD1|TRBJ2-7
TGTGCCAGCAGTTACAGGACAGGGGGTCACTACGAGCAGTACTTC
CASSYRTGGHYEQYF
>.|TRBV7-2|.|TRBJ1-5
TGTGCCAGCAGCTTAGGGTCTGGGAATCAGCCCCAGCATTTT
CASSLGSGNQPQHF
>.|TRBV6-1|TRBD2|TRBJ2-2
TGTGCCAGCAGTGAGAGTGGTAGCGGGAGGTGGGGCACCGGGGAGCTGTTTTTT
CASSESGSGRWGTGELFF
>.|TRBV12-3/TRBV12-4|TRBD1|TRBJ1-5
TGTGCCAGCAGTTTAGCCCAAGGGACAGGGGTTAATCAGCCCCAGCATTTT
CASSLAQGTGVNQPQHF
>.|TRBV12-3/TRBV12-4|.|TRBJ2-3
TGTGCCAGCAGTTTACCCTTGGCTAGCGGCACAGATACGCAGTATTTT
CASSLPLASGTDTQYF
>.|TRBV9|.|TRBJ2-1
TGTGCCAGCAGCGTAGGGTCGGGAGATGAGCAGTTCTTC
CASSVGSGDEQFF